Below are 18 T cell receptor beta chains sequenced from a single sample in a study of shared clonotypes between healthy human individuals. Profiling relied on immunoSEQ multiplex PCR, and the TCRdb table lists in-frame clones only, not all of them. Of some 580,000 clones listed, 95% to 98% are singletons. Cells designated naive CD8 were CD45RO-negative and were positively selected for CCR7, with terminally differentiated effector memory CD45RA+ cells excluded. Material for sequencing was naive CD8+ T cells sorted from blood. The receptor source for this set is a man aged 25-40 years in good health.

The chain carries TRBV27 and TRBJ2-7; 7 bases agree with TRBD1. Trimming took 5 bases from V and 2 from J; bases not matched to a gene: 9. Germline CDR1 is MNHEY and CDR2 is SMNVEV (reference sequence). CDR3 size: 15 residues. The CDR3 sequence: CASSMLRDSPYEQYF. In nucleotides, the CDR3 is TGTGCCAGCAGTATGCTCCGGGACAGTCCCTACGAGCAGTACTTC.

The chain couples TRBV7-9 to TRBJ1-1; the D gene is possibly TRBD1 (6 bases). CDR3 length: 14 residues. V dropped 6 bases and J dropped 2 bases, with 13 bases sitting between them. Germline V gene sequence: CDR1 SEHNR, CDR2 FQNEAQ (reference sequence). The CDR3 DNA follows: TGTGCCAGCAGTTTTACAGGGACCAACACTGAAGCTTTCTTT. This translates into CASSFTGTNTEAFF.

This clone was counted between two and nine times. This chain links TRBV6-5 with TRBJ2-5; 8 bases are a match to TRBD2. Trimming took 2 bases from V and 5 from J; bases not matched to a gene: 7. The CDR3 length is 15 residues. CDR1 and CDR2 (germline): MNHEY, SVGAGI. The CDR3 here is CASSYGVSGGETQYF. CDR3 DNA: TGTGCCAGCAGTTACGGGGTCTCGGGAGGGGAGACCCAGTACTTC.

The chain recombines TRBV11-3 with TRBJ2-1; no clear D gene. Trimming removed 1 base from V and 11 bases from J, with 24 bases in between. The CDR3 extends over 17 amino acids. CDR1 is SGHNT and CDR2 is YENEEA in the germline V gene. This chain's CDR3 is CASSLVSVGPGGGKQFF. The CDR3 bases are TGTGCCAGCAGCTTAGTATCGGTCGGGCCCGGCGGTGGGAAGCAGTTCTTC. The variable domain in full, with the rest retrieved from reference TRBV11-3 and TRBJ2-1, is EAGVVQSPRYKIIEKKQPVAFWCNPISGHNTLYWYLQNLGQGPELLIRYENEEAVDDSQLPKDRFSAERLKGVDSTLKIQPAELGDSAVYLCASSLVSVGPGGGKQFFGPGTRLTVL.

This chain uses TRBV29-1 with TRBJ2-2; 8 positions agree with TRBD1. Germline-derived CDR1 and CDR2 are SQVTM and ANQGSEA. Trimming removed 1 base from V and 6 bases from J; junction bases left unmatched: 4. The CDR3 extends over 14 amino acids. The CDR3 reads CSVEGQGLPGELFF. The CDR3 bases are TGCAGCGTTGAAGGACAGGGGCTCCCCGGGGAGCTGTTTTTT.

The chain combines TRBV29-1 with TRBJ2-3; TRBD2 aligns across 8 bases. The CDR3 loop spans 14 amino acids. Germline V gene sequence: CDR1 SQVTM, CDR2 ANQGSEA. Losses at the gene ends were 2 bases for V and 6 bases for J; bases not matched to a gene: 7. CDR3 sequence reads: CSVEKSGSGDTQYF. Written as DNA, the CDR3 is TGCAGCGTTGAAAAGAGCGGGAGTGGGGATACGCAGTATTTT.

This clone was observed a single time. The V gene is TRBV7-9, the J gene TRBJ2-5, with a tentative D call TRBD2 (9 bases). V gave up 5 bases and J gave up 1 base, with 20 bases separating them. The CDR3 length is 17 residues. CDR1 and CDR2 (germline): SEHNR, FQNEAQ (reference sequence). The CDR3 spells CASSRTGLAGAQETQYF. As DNA, the CDR3 is TGTGCCAGCAGCCGGACAGGGTTAGCGGGAGCCCAAGAGACCCAGTACTTC. Variable domain in full (rest from reference TRBV7-9 and TRBJ2-5): DTGVSQNPRHKITKRGQNVTFRCDPISEHNRLYWYRQTLGQGPEFLTYFQNEAQLEKSRLLSDRFSAERPKGSFSTLEIQRTEQGDSAMYLCASSRTGLAGAQETQYFGPGTRLLVL.

The chain links TRBV7-6 to TRBJ2-1; D might be TRBD2 (5 bases). Germline CDR1 and CDR2: SGHVS and FNYEAQ. V lost 0 bases, J lost 0 bases, and 15 bases lay in between. This CDR3 comprises 18 residues. CDR3 sequence: CASSLAAPAAFSYNEQFF. The CDR3 DNA reads as TGTGCCAGCAGCTTAGCAGCCCCAGCGGCCTTCTCCTACAATGAGCAGTTCTTC.

The chain carries TRBV7-9 and TRBJ2-1; 9 bases line up with TRBD2. CDR3 length: 15 amino acids. Germline CDR1 is SEHNR and CDR2 is FQNEAQ (reference sequence). V lost 3 bases to trimming and J lost 8 bases; unmatched junction nucleotides: 8. CDR3 protein: CASSFRGRAGDEQFF. The CDR3 bases are TGTGCCAGCAGCTTCCGCGGGAGGGCAGGGGATGAGCAGTTCTTC.

The chain joins TRBV5-1 to TRBJ2-2; 8 nucleotides agree with TRBD1. This CDR3 spans 16 amino acids. With 2 bases clipped from V and 4 bases from J, the junction kept 7 bases outside the gene matches. CDR1 SGHRS and CDR2 YFSETQ come from the germline V gene. CDR3 in amino acids: CASSFPRQGSTGELFF. The CDR3 bases are TGCGCCAGCAGCTTCCCGAGACAGGGGAGCACCGGGGAGCTGTTTTTT.

The table lists this clone with a count of one. V and J are TRBV5-6 and TRBJ2-6; 8 bases fit TRBD2. The V and J ends lost 0 bases and 1 base, in that order; junction bases with no gene match: 9. This CDR3 comprises 19 residues. Per the germline V gene, CDR1 is SGHDT and CDR2 is YYEEEE. CDR3 sequence reads: CASSLAGTSSVSGANVLTF. In DNA, the CDR3 is TGTGCCAGCAGCTTGGCCGGGACTAGTTCCGTTTCTGGGGCCAACGTCCTGACTTTC.

V and J are TRBV5-5 and TRBJ2-7, with a tentative D call TRBD1 (7 bases). Germline CDR1 SGHKS, CDR2 YYEKEE (reference sequence). The V end lost 4 bases, the J end lost 4 bases, and 15 bases lay between the germline ends. The CDR3 is made up of 14 amino acids. The CDR3 DNA reads as TGTGCCAGCAGCCTCCAGGGGGGCGGGTACGAGCAGTACTTC. Protein sequence: CASSLQGGGYEQYF.

This clone is a singleton in its sample. The chain has TRBV9 and TRBJ2-2; 7 bases line up with TRBD1. Germline lookup yields CDR1 SGDLS and CDR2 YYNGEE. J lost 4 bases, V lost 3 bases, and 3 bases had no gene match. This CDR3 contains 14 residues. The CDR3 loop reads CASSARDSTGELFF. The CDR3 DNA is TGTGCCAGCAGCGCCCGGGACAGCACCGGGGAGCTGTTTTTT.

V is TRBV6-1 and J is TRBJ2-3, with TRBD2 as a possible D gene (6 bases). Trimming removed 7 bases from V and 4 bases from J, with 15 bases in between. Germline V lookup: CDR1 MNHNS, CDR2 SASEGT. CDR3 length: 14 residues. The CDR3 DNA reads TGTGCCAGCAAGGAGGGGCTACGGCCAGATACGCAGTATTTT. Translated, it gives CASKEGLRPDTQYF.

This clone was observed a single time. The rearrangement joins TRBV7-9 to TRBJ2-7, with 9 bases fitting TRBD2. The junction had 7 bases not matched to a gene; V was cut back by 2 bases and J by 5 bases. The CDR3 contains 15 residues. CDR1 SEHNR and CDR2 FQNEAQ come from the germline V gene (reference sequence). CDR3: CASSLISGSRNEQYF. CDR3 in DNA: TGTGCCAGCAGCTTAATTAGCGGGAGCCGTAACGAGCAGTACTTC.

This clone occurred once. The V gene is TRBV11-2, the J gene TRBJ2-6; D assignment may be TRBD1 or TRBD2 (5 bases each). Germline V gene lookup returns CDR1 SGHAT and CDR2 FQNNGV. The CDR3 spans 16 residues. The ends were cut back, 5 bases at V and 4 bases at J, with 15 bases in the middle. As DNA, the CDR3 is TGTGCCAGCAGCCCCTCACGAGGGGCAGGGGCCAACGTCCTGACTTTC. Amino acid sequence: CASSPSRGAGANVLTF. Using reference TRBV11-2 and TRBJ2-6 for the parts outside the CDR3, the full variable domain is EAGVAQSPRYKIIEKRQSVAFWCNPISGHATLYWYQQILGQGPKLLIQFQNNGVVDDSQLPKDRFSAERLKGVDSTLKIQPAKLEDSAVYLCASSPSRGAGANVLTFGAGSRLTVL.

The rearrangement links TRBV7-9 to TRBJ2-2; D unclear. V was cut by 3 bases and J by 5 bases, with 10 bases left in between. CDR1 is SEHNR and CDR2 is FQNEAQ in the germline V gene (reference sequence). CDR3 length equals 14 residues. CDR3 protein: CASSFLDLTGELFF. The CDR3, as DNA: TGTGCCAGCAGCTTTTTGGATCTGACCGGGGAGCTGTTTTTT.

The chain is built from TRBV5-4 and TRBJ2-7; tentatively, D is TRBD1 (6 bases). V lost 5 bases and J lost 2, with 11 bases in between. The CDR3 totals 13 residues. From germline, CDR1 is SGHNT and CDR2 YYREEE (reference sequence). The CDR3 here is CASRPGTTYEQYF. The CDR3 nucleotides are TGTGCCAGCAGGCCCGGGACAACCTACGAGCAGTACTTC.